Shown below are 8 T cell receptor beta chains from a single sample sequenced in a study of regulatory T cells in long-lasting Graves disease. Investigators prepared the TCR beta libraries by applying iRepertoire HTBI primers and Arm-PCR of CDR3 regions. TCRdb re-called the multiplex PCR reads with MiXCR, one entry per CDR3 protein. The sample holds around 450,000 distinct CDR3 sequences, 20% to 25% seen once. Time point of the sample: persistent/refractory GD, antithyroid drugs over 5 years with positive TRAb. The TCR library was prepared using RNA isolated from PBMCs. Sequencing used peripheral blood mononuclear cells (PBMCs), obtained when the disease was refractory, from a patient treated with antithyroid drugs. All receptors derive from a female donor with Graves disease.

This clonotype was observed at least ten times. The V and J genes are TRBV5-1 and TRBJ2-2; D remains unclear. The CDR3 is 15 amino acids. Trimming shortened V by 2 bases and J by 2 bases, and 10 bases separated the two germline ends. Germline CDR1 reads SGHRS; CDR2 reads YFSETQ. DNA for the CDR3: TGCGCCAGCAGCTTCGGTGGCATCAACACCGGGGAGCTGTTTTTT. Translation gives CASSFGGINTGELFF.

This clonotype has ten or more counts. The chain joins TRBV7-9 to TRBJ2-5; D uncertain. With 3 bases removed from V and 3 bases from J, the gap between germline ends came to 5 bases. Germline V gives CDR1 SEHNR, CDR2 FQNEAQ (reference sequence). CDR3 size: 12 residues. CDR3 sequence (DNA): TGTGCCAGCAGCTTCTTTGAAGAGACCCAGTACTTC. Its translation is CASSFFEETQYF.

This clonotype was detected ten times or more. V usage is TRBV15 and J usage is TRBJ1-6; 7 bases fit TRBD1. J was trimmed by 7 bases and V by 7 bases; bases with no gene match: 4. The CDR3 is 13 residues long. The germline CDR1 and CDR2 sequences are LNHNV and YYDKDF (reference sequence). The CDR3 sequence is CATTRDSNSPLHF. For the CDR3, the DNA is TGTGCCACCACCCGGGACAGCAATTCACCCCTCCACTTT.

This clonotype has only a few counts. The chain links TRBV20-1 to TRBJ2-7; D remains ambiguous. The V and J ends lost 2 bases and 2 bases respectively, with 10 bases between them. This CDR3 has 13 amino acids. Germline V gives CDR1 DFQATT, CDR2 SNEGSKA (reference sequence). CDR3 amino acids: CSARRRQTYEQYF. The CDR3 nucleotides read TGCAGTGCTAGACGAAGGCAGACCTACGAGCAGTACTTC.

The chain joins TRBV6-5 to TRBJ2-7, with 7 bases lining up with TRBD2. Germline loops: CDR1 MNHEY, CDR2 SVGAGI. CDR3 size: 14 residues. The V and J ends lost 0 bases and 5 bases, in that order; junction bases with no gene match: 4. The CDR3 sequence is CASSYSGGSDEQYF. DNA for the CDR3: TGTGCCAGCAGTTACTCAGGCGGGAGCGACGAGCAGTACTTC.

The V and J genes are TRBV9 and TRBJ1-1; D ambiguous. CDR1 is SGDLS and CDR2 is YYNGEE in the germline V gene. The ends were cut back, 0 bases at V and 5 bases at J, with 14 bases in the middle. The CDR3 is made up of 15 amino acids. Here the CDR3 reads CASSVGSGGPTEAFF. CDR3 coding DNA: TGTGCCAGCAGCGTAGGGTCAGGCGGGCCGACTGAAGCTTTCTTT.

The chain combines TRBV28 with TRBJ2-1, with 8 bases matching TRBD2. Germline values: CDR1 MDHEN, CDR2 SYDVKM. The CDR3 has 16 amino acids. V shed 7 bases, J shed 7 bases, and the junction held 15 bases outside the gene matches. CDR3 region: CASNLLTGGPRNEQFF. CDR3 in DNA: TGTGCCAGCAACCTCCTAACGGGAGGGCCTAGAAATGAGCAGTTCTTC.

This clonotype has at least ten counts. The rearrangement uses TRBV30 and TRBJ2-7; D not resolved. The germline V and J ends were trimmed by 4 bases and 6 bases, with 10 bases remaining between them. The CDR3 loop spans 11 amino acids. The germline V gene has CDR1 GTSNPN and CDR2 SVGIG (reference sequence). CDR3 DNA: TGTGCCTGGATGAGGTCGTCCGAGCAGTACTTC. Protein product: CAWMRSSEQYF. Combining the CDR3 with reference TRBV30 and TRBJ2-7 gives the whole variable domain SQTIHQWPATLVQPVGSPLSLECTVEGTSNPNLYWYRQAAGRGLQLLFYSVGIGQISSEVPQNLSASRPQDRQFILSSKKLLLSDSGFYLCAWMRSSEQYFGPGTRLTVT.